The sample holds a few counts of the clone carrying this TCR beta chain. What it recognizes is unknown. The sample originates from a study of T cells after yellow fever vaccination. As TCR cDNA was made by 5'RACE template switching, a universal primer site and UMIs were added. TCRdb re-called the 5' RACE reads through MiXCR, storing one row per CDR3 protein. There are approximately 300,000 distinct CDR3 sequences in the sample; roughly 10% occur only once, and 3% to 3.5% lies in the top ten. The ends were cut back, 0 bases at V and 5 bases at J, with 11 bases in the middle. CDR1 SGHKS and CDR2 YYEKEE come from the germline V gene (reference sequence). CDR3 length: 14 amino acids. Whole-study findings and limits: Contamination of FACS-sorted repertoires by abundant clonotypes from the bulk population could occur.

The sequences come from CD4+ T cells sorted from PBMCs, collected 45 days after the yellow fever booster vaccination. The clonotype comes from a man younger than 30 who received the YFV17D yellow fever vaccine. The chain recombines TRBV5-5 with TRBJ2-5; TRBD2 is a possible D gene (5 bases). The CDR3 protein is CASSLADGGETQYF. DNA for the CDR3: TGTGCCAGCAGCTTGGCGGACGGCGGGGAGACCCAGTACTTC.